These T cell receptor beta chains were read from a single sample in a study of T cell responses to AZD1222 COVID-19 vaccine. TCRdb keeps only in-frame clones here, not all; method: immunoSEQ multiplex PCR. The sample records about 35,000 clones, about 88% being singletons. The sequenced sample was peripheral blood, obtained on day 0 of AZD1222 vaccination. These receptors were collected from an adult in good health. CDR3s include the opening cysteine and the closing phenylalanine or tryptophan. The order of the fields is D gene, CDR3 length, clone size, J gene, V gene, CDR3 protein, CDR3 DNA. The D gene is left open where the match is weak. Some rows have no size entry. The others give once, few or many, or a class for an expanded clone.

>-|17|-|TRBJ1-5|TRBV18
CASSPPGRGRSNQPQHF
TGTGCCAGCTCACCACCCGGTCGGGGGAGAAGCAATCAGCCCCAGCATTTT
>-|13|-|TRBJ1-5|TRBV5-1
CASSLGPKQPQHF
TGCGCCAGCAGCTTGGGACCCAAACAGCCCCAGCATTTT
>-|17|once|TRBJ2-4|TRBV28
CASSFFGGTGAKNIQYF
TGTGCCAGCAGTTTCTTTGGGGGGACTGGGGCCAAAAACATTCAGTACTTC
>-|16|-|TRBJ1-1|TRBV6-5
CASSYDDSLLPMEAFF
TGTGCCAGCAGTTACGACGACAGCCTCCTCCCCATGGAAGCTTTCTTT
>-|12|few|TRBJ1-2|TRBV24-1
CATSDARAGYTF
TGTGCCACCAGTGATGCCCGGGCTGGCTACACCTTC
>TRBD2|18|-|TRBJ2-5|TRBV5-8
CASSSPGLAGGFQETQYF
TGTGCCAGCAGCTCGCCGGGACTAGCGGGGGGATTTCAAGAGACCCAGTACTTC
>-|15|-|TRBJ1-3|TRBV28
CASSFNAGPGNTIYF
TGTGCCAGCAGTTTTAACGCAGGGCCCGGGAACACCATATATTTT
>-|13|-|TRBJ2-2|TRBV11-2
CASSPGKSGELFF
TGTGCCAGCAGCCCCGGAAAATCCGGGGAGCTGTTTTTT
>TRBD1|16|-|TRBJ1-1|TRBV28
CASSGGSQGVNTEAFF
TGTGCCAGCAGTGGGGGGTCCCAGGGGGTGAACACTGAAGCTTTCTTT
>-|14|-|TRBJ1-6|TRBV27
CASSFMAVDSPLHF
TGTGCCAGCAGTTTCATGGCTGTGGATTCACCCCTCCACTTT
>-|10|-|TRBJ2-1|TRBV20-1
CSASYNEQFF
TGCAGTGCTTCCTACAATGAGCAGTTCTTC
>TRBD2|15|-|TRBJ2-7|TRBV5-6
CASSWRTSGSYEQYF
TGTGCCAGCAGCTGGCGGACTAGCGGATCCTACGAGCAGTACTTC
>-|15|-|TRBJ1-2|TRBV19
CASTSRANTNYGYTF
TGTGCCAGTACATCCAGGGCCAACACTAACTATGGCTACACCTTC
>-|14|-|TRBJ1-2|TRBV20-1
CSASHPSRAHGYTF
TGCAGTGCTAGTCATCCGTCAAGGGCGCATGGCTACACCTTC
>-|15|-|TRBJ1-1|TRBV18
CASSSSGAGGTEAFF
TGTGCCAGCTCATCTTCCGGGGCCGGCGGCACTGAAGCTTTCTTT
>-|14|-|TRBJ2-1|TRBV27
CASSSYTSVKEQFF
TGTGCCAGCAGTTCCTATACCAGCGTAAAAGAGCAGTTCTTC
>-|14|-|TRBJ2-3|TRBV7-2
CASRPTRNTDTQYF
TGTGCCAGCAGGCCTACTCGGAACACAGATACGCAGTATTTT
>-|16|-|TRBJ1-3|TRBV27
CASSPHSRSGGNTIYF
TGTGCCAGCAGCCCTCACTCGCGATCTGGGGGAAACACCATATATTTT
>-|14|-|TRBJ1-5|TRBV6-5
CASRLGGPGQPQHF
TGTGCCAGCAGACTCGGGGGGCCGGGTCAGCCCCAGCATTTT
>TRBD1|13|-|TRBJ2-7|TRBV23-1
CASSRDRLSEQYF
TGCGCCAGCAGTCGGGACAGGTTGAGCGAGCAGTACTTC
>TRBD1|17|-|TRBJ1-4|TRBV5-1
CASSLAPQGEANEKLFF
TGCGCCAGCAGCTTGGCCCCACAGGGGGAGGCTAATGAAAAACTGTTTTTT
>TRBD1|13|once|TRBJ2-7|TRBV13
CASSQGAYYEQYF
TGTGCCAGCAGCCAGGGGGCGTACTACGAGCAGTACTTC
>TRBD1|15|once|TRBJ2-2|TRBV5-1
CASSLWDSNTGELFF
TGCGCCAGCAGCTTATGGGACAGCAACACCGGGGAGCTGTTTTTT
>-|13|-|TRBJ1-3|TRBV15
CATSGGTGNTIYF
TGTGCCACCAGTGGTGGGACTGGAAACACCATATATTTT
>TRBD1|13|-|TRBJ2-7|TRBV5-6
CASSATGTYEQYF
TGTGCCAGCAGCGCGACAGGGACCTACGAGCAGTACTTC
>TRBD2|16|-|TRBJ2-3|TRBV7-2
CASSLVASGNADTQYF
TGTGCCAGCAGCTTAGTCGCTAGCGGGAACGCAGATACGCAGTATTTT
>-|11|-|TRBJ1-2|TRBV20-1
CSVRTVYGYTF
TGCAGTGTCCGGACAGTTTATGGCTACACCTTC
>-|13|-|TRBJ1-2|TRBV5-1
CASSDGQIYGYTF
TGCGCCAGCAGCGACGGGCAGATCTATGGCTACACCTTC
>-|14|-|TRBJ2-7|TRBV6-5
CASSRMRGDYEQYF
TGTGCCAGCAGTCGCATGCGGGGTGACTACGAGCAGTACTTC
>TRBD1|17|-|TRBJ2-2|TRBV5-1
CASSFGSGQGNTGELFF
TGCGCCAGCAGCTTTGGCTCGGGACAGGGGAACACCGGGGAGCTGTTTTTT
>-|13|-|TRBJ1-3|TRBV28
CASGQTRGNTIYF
TGTGCTTCAGGACAGACGAGAGGAAACACCATATATTTT
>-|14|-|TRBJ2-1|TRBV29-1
CSVAVAASYNEQFF
TGCAGCGTTGCAGTAGCGGCATCCTACAATGAGCAGTTCTTC
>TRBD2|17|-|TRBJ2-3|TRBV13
CASSLGLAGGGTDTQYF
TGTGCCAGCAGCCTCGGGCTAGCGGGAGGGGGGACAGATACGCAGTATTTT
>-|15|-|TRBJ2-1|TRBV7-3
CASSPGRARAGEQFF
TGTGCCAGCAGCCCAGGCCGGGCCCGGGCGGGTGAGCAGTTCTTC
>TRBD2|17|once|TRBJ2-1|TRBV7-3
CASSLIPLATSYNEQFF
TGTGCCAGCAGCTTAATCCCACTAGCGACCTCCTACAATGAGCAGTTCTTC
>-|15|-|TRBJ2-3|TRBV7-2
CASSLLATSTDTQYF
TGTGCCAGCAGCTTACTAGCGACTAGCACAGATACGCAGTATTTT
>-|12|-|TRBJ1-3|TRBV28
CASSGLGNTIYF
TGTGCCAGCAGTGGCCTTGGAAACACCATATATTTT
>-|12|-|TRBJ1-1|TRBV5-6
CASRKEQGEAFF
TGTGCCAGCAGGAAAGAACAGGGTGAAGCTTTCTTT
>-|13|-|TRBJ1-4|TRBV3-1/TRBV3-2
CASSRVSDEKLFF
TGTGCCAGCAGCCGAGTGTCGGATGAAAAACTGTTTTTT
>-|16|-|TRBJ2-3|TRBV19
CASSIVPPVVTDTQYF
TGTGCCAGTAGTATAGTCCCCCCGGTTGTCACAGATACGCAGTATTTT
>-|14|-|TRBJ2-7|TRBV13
CASSPGGYFYEQYF
TGTGCCAGCAGTCCCGGAGGGTATTTCTACGAGCAGTACTTC
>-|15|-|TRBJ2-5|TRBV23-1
CASSLNAGWGETQYF
TGCGCCAGCAGTCTAAACGCGGGTTGGGGAGAGACCCAGTACTTC
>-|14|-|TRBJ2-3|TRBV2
CASSESVGTDTQYF
TGTGCCAGCAGTGAAAGCGTCGGCACAGATACGCAGTATTTT
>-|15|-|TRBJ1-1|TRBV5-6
CASSLRSTGPTEAFF
TGTGCCAGCAGCTTGAGGTCTACGGGGCCCACTGAAGCTTTCTTT
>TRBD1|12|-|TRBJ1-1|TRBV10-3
CAISQGATEAFF
TGTGCCATCAGTCAGGGGGCTACTGAAGCTTTCTTT
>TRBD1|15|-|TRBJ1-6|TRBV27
CASSLYPPGGAPLHF
TGTGCCAGCAGTTTATACCCTCCAGGGGGTGCACCCCTCCACTTT
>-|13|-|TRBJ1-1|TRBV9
CASSATSNTEAFF
TGTGCCAGCAGCGCTACATCGAACACTGAAGCTTTCTTT